These 10 T cell receptor beta chains share one sample of origin, sequenced in a study of blood T cell repertoires in COVID-19. Measured with immunoSEQ multiplex PCR; TCRdb has only the in-frame clones, and not every one. The table lists nearly 60,000 clones, approximately 87% of them singletons. Specimen: peripheral blood. These receptors originate from a man in his forties or fifties with active COVID-19.

The chain carries TRBV10-3 and TRBJ2-7; tentatively, D is TRBD1 (6 bases). The CDR3 has 16 residues. From germline, CDR1 is ENHRY and CDR2 SYGVKD. Trimming removed 3 bases at V and 0 bases at J, with 15 bases between. CDR3 coding DNA: TGTGCCATCAGTGACTGGCTACAACAGGGCTCCTACGAGCAGTACTTC. Its protein product is CAISDWLQQGSYEQYF.

This chain links TRBV18 with TRBJ1-5; no clear D. Looked up from germline, CDR1 is KGHSH and CDR2 is LQKENI. This CDR3 contains 13 residues. V was pared by 5 bases and J by 5 bases, with 10 bases between. In nucleotides, the CDR3 is TGTGCCAGCTCAGAGACACCCGATCAGCCCCAGCATTTT. Its protein product is CASSETPDQPQHF.

This chain connects TRBV5-1 to TRBJ1-3, with D tentatively TRBD1 (5 bases). The V gene's germline CDR1 is SGHRS and CDR2 YFSETQ. V gave up 2 bases and J gave up 3 bases, with 9 bases separating them. The CDR3 runs 14 residues. CDR3 region: CASSFRGGGNTIYF. DNA for the CDR3: TGCGCCAGCAGCTTTAGGGGAGGTGGAAACACCATATATTTT.

The V call is TRBV5-1, the J call TRBJ2-3; TRBD1 matches 9 bases. Germline values: CDR1 SGHRS, CDR2 YFSETQ. The CDR3 contains 16 residues. Trimming at V came to 3 bases and at J to 1 base, leaving 6 bases not matched to a gene. CDR3: CASSSRTGARTDTQYF. The DNA of the CDR3 is TGCGCCAGCAGCTCAAGGACAGGGGCCCGCACAGATACGCAGTATTTT.

The chain employs TRBV5-4 and TRBJ2-3, with 7 positions matching TRBD2. The germline CDR1 and CDR2 sequences are SGHNT and YYREEE (reference sequence). Losses at the gene ends were 2 bases for V and 1 base for J; bases not matched to a gene: 1. The CDR3 totals 14 residues. The CDR3 here is CASSFGGGTDTQYF. The CDR3 region has the DNA TGTGCCAGCAGCTTTGGGGGGGGCACAGATACGCAGTATTTT.

This clone was seen once. The rearrangement uses TRBV9 and TRBJ2-2; TRBD2 aligns across 8 bases. The CDR3 spans 16 residues. V lost 4 bases to trimming and J lost 6 bases; unmatched junction nucleotides: 11. The germline V gene has CDR1 SGDLS and CDR2 YYNGEE. The CDR3 loop reads CASSPRGRGRSGELFF. The CDR3 DNA reads TGTGCCAGCAGCCCTCGCGGGCGCGGGAGGTCCGGGGAGCTGTTTTTT.

V gene TRBV19 combines with J gene TRBJ2-1; 13 nucleotides match TRBD2. Losses at the gene ends were 10 bases for V and 9 bases for J; bases not matched to a gene: 12. The CDR3 loop spans 15 amino acids. The germline CDR1 and CDR2 sequences are LNHDA and SQIVND (reference sequence). DNA of the CDR3: TGTGCCACCCAGACAGGACTAGCGGGAGTAGGTGAGCAGTTCTTC. This translates into CATQTGLAGVGEQFF.

This rearrangement joins TRBV4-1 to TRBJ2-1; 9 bases map to TRBD2. V was pared by 4 bases and J by 9 bases, with 16 bases of the junction left unmatched. Germline CDR1 MGHRA, CDR2 YSYEKL. This CDR3 has 17 amino acids. The CDR3 protein is CASSRRDMVVAGAEQFF. DNA for the CDR3: TGCGCCAGCAGCCGACGGGACATGGTGGTAGCGGGAGCTGAGCAGTTCTTC.

The count of this clone is one. V usage is TRBV18 and J usage is TRBJ2-5; a possible D gene is TRBD2 (5 bases). CDR3 length: 14 amino acids. Germline V lookup: CDR1 KGHSH, CDR2 LQKENI. The germline V and J ends were trimmed by 4 bases and 5 bases, with 14 bases remaining between them. The CDR3 here is CASSRPRVAETQYF. As DNA, the CDR3 is TGTGCCAGCTCACGCCCGAGGGTAGCGGAGACCCAGTACTTC.

This clone was detected only a few times. The CDR3: CASSQGEGRDGYTF. The CDR3 coding sequence is TGCGCCAGCAGCCAAGGGGAGGGTAGGGATGGCTACACCTTC. This chain joins TRBV4-1 and TRBJ1-2; D ambiguous. There are 14 residues in the CDR3. The V end lost 1 base, the J end lost 6 bases, and 12 bases lay between the germline ends. Germline CDR1 is MGHRA and CDR2 is YSYEKL.